A selection of T cell receptor beta chains follows, all from one sample in a study of shared clonotypes between healthy human individuals. Assay: immunoSEQ multiplex PCR; the TCRdb copy retains only in-frame clones and omits some. This sample has hundreds of thousands of clones, with 70% to 80% found just once. Sequences were obtained from PBMCs. The receptors come from a woman in her thirties or forties in good health. Some clones in this sample may be carry-over from other donors' samples. The CDR3 runs from the conserved cysteine through the conserved F or W.

j_gene | v_gene | CDR3aa
TRBJ2-3 | TRBV7-2 | CASSFQSGQSTDTQYF
TRBJ1-5 | TRBV16 | CASSQMTGAQPQHF
TRBJ2-6 | TRBV30 | CAWYGGLGANVLTF
TRBJ2-7 | TRBV14 | CASSHPNRDEGEQYF
TRBJ1-1 | TRBV15 | CATSRDGQVTEAFF
TRBJ1-1 | TRBV7-3 | CASSLQGVLNTEAFF
TRBJ2-5 | TRBV28 | CASSHGQGGETQYF
TRBJ2-4 | TRBV2 | CASKGDLGDLQYF
TRBJ2-1 | TRBV7-9 | CAGGRVGYNEQFF
TRBJ2-7 | TRBV10-3 | CAISRDSYEQYF
TRBJ2-4 | TRBV5-6 | CATYLGAKNIQYF
TRBJ1-1 | TRBV2 | CASSEQGEDTEAFF
TRBJ2-3 | TRBV11-2 | CASSISGSTQYF
TRBJ2-5 | TRBV7-2 | CASSFRTQETQYF
TRBJ2-3 | TRBV7-2 | CASSLGGRGPTDTQYF
TRBJ2-7 | TRBV27 | CASSPGLAGSYEQYF
TRBJ2-2 | TRBV9 | CASSVWAGANTGELFF
TRBJ2-3 | TRBV7-2 | CASSFHTDTQYF
TRBJ1-1 | TRBV27 | CASSLGRNTEAFF
TRBJ2-5 | TRBV4-1 | CASSQPGQGGRKETQYF
TRBJ2-3 | TRBV4-2 | CASSREEAHTDTQYF
TRBJ2-7 | TRBV7-2 | CASSLEKGPTYEQYF
TRBJ2-2 | TRBV18 | CASSPRINTGELFF
TRBJ1-5 | TRBV5-1 | CASSRTGERNQPQHF